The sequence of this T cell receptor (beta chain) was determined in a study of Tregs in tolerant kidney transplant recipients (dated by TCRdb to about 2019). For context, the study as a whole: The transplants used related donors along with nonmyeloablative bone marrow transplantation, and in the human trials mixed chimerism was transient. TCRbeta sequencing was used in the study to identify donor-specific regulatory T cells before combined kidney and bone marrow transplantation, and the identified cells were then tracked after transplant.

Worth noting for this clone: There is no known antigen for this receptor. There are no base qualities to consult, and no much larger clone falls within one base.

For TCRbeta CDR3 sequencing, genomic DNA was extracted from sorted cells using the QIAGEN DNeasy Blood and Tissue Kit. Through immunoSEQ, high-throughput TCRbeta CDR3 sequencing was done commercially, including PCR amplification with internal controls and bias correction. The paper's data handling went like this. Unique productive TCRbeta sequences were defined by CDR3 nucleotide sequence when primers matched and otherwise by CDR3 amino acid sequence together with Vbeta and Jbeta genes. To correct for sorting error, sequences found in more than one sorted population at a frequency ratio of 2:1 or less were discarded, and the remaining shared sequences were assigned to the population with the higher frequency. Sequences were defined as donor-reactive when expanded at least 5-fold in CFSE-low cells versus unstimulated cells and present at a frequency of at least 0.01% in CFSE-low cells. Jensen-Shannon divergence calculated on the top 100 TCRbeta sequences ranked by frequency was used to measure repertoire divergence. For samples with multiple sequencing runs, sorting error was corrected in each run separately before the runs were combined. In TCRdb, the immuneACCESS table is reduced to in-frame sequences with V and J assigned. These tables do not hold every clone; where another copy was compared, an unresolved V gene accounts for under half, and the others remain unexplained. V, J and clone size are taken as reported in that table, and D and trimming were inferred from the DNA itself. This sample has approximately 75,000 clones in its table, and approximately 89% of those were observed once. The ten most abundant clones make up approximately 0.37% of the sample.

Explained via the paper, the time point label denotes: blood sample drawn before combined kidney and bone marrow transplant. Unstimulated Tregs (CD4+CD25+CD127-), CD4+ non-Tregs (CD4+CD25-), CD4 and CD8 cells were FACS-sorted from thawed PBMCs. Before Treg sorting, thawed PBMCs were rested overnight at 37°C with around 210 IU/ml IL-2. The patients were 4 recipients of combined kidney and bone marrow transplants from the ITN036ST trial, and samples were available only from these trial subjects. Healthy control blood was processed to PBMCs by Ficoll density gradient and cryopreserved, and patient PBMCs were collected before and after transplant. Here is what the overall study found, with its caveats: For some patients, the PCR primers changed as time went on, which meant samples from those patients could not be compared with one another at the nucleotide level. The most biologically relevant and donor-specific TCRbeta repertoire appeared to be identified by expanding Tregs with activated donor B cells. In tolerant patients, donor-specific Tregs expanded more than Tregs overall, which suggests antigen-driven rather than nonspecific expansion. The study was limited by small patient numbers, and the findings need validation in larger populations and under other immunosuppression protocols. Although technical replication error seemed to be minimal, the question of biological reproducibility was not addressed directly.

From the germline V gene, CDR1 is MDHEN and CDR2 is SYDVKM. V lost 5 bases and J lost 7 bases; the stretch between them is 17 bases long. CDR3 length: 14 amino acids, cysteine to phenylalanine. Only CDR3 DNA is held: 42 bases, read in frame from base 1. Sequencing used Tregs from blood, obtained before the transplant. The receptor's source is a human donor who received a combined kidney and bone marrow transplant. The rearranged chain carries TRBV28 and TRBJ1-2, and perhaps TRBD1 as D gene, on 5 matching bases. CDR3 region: CASSPQRTYSGYTF. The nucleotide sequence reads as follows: TGTGCCAGCAGTCCACAACGGACATATTCTGGCTACACCTTC.